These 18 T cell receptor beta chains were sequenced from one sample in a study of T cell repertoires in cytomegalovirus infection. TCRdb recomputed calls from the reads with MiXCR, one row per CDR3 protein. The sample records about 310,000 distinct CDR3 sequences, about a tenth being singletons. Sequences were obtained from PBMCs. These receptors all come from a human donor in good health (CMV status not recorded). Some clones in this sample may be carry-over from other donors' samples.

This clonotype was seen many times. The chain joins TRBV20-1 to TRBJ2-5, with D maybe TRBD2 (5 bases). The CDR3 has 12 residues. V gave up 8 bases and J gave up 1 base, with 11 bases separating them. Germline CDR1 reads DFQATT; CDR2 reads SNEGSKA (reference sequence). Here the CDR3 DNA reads TGCAGTCCTAAGCGGACCCAAGAGACCCAGTACTTC. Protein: CSPKRTQETQYF.

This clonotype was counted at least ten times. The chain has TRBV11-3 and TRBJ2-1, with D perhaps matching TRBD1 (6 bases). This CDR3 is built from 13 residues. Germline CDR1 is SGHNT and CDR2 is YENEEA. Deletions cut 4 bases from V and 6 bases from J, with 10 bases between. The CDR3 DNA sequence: TGTGCCAGCAGCTCCCCGGACAGCAATGAGCAGTTCTTC. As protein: CASSSPDSNEQFF.

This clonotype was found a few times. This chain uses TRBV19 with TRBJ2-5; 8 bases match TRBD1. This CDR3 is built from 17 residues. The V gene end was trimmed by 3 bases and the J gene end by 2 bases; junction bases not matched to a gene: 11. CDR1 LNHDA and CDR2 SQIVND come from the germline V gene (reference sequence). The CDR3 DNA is TGTGCCAGTAGTATTGACCCCCCGGGACAGGTACAAGAGACCCAGTACTTC. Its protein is CASSIDPPGQVQETQYF.

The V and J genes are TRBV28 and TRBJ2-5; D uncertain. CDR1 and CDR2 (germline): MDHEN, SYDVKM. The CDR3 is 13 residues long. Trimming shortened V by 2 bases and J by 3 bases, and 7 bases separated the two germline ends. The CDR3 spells CASSLSRKETQYF. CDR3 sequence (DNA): TGTGCCAGCAGTTTAAGTAGGAAAGAGACCCAGTACTTC. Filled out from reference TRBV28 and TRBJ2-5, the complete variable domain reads DVKVTQSSRYLVKRTGEKVFLECVQDMDHENMFWYRQDPGLGLRLIYFSYDVKMKEKGDIPEGYSVSREKKERFSLILESASTNQTSMYLCASSLSRKETQYFGPGTRLLVL.

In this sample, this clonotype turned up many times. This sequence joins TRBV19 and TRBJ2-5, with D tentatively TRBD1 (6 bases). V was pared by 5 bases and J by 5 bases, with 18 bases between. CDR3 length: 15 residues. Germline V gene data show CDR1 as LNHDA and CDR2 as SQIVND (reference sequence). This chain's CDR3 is CASSLQGRGRETQYF. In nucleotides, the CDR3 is TGTGCCAGTAGTTTACAGGGCCGAGGTCGGGAGACCCAGTACTTC.

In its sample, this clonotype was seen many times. The CDR3 nucleotides read TGTGCCAGCAGCTTAAGGAACAGGGAGGTTCCCAATGAGCAGTTCTTC. Translation: CASSLRNREVPNEQFF. The chain links TRBV7-8 to TRBJ2-1; TRBD1 or TRBD2 may be the D gene (6 bases each). The CDR3 contains 16 residues. V was pared by 2 bases and J by 6 bases, with 17 bases between. From germline, CDR1 is SGHVS and CDR2 FQNEAQ.

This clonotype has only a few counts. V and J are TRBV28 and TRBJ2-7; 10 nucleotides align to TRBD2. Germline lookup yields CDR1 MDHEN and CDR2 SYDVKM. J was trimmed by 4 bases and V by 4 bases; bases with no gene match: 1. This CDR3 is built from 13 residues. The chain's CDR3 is CASSSTSGYEQYV. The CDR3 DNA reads TGTGCCAGCAGTTCGACTAGCGGGTACGAGCAGTACGTC.

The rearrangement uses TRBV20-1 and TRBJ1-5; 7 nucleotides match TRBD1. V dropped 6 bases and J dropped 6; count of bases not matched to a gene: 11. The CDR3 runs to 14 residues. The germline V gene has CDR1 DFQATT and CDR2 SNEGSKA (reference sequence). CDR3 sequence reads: CSADVQGVGQPQHF. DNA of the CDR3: TGCAGTGCCGATGTTCAGGGGGTAGGTCAGCCCCAGCATTTT.

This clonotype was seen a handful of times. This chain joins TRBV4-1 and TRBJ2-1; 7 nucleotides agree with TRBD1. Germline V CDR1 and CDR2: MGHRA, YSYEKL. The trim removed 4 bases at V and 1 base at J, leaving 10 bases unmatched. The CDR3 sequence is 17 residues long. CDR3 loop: CASSPRGTALSYNEQFF. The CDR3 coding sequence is TGCGCCAGCAGCCCACGAGGGACAGCACTATCCTACAATGAGCAGTTCTTC.

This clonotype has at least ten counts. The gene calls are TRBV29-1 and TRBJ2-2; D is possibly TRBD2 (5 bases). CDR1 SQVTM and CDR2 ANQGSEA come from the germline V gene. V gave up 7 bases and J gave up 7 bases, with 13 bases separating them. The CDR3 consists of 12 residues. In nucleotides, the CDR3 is TGCAGCGCAGTCCCCCGGGACGGGGAGCTGTTTTTT. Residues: CSAVPRDGELFF.

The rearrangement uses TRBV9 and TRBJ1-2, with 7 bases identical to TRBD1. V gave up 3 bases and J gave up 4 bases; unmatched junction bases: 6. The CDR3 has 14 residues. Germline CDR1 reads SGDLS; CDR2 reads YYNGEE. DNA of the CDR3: TGTGCCAGCAGCGGGGACGACAGGGCCTATGGCTACACCTTC. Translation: CASSGDDRAYGYTF. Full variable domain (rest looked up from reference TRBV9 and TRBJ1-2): DSGVTQTPKHLITATGQRVTLRCSPRSGDLSVYWYQQSLDQGLQFLIQYYNGEERAKGNILERFSAQQFPDLHSELNLSSLELGDSALYFCASSGDDRAYGYTFGSGTRLTVV.

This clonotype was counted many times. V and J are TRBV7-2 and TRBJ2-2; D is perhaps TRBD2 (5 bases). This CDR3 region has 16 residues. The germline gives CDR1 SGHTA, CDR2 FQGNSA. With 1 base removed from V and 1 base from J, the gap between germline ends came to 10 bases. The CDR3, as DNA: TGTGCCAGCAGCTTAGATAGCCGGGGGAACACCGGGGAGCTGTTTTTT. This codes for CASSLDSRGNTGELFF.

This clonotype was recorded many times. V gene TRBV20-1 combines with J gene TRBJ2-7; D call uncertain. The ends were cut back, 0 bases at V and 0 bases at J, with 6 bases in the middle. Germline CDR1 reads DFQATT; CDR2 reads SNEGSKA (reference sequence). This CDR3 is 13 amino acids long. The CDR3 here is CSARDHASYEQYV. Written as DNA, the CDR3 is TGCAGTGCTAGAGACCACGCCTCCTACGAGCAGTACGTC.

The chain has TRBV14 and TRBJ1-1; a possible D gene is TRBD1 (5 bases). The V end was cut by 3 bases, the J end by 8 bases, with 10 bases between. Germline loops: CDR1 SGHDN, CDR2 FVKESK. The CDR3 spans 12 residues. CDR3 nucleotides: TGTGCCAGCAGCCAGGCAGGGTTCGAAGCTTTCTTT. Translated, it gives CASSQAGFEAFF.

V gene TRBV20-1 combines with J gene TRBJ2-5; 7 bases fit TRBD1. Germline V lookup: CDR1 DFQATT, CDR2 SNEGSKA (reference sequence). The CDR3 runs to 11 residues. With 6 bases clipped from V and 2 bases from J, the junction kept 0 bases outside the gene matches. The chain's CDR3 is CSARGQETQYF. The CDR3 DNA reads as TGCAGTGCCAGGGGGCAAGAGACCCAGTACTTC.

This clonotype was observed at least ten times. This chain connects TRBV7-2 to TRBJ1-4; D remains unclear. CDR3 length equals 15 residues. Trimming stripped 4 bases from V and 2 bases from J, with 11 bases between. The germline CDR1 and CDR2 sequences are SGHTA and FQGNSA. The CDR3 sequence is CASSSKVGTNEKLFF. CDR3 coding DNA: TGTGCCAGCAGCTCGAAGGTCGGGACTAATGAAAAACTGTTTTTT.

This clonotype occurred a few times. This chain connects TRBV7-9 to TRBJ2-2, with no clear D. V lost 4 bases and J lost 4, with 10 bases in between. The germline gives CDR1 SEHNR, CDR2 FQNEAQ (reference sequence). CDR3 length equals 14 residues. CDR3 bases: TGTGCCAGCAGCTCAGCAGGTTCCACCGGGGAGCTGTTTTTT. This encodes CASSSAGSTGELFF.

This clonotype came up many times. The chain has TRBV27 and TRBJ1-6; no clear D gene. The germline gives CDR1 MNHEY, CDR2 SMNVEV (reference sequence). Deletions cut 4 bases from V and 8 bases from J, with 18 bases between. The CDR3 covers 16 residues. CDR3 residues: CASSSLLRIEHSPLHF. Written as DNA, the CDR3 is TGTGCCAGCAGTTCCCTCCTTAGGATTGAACATTCACCCCTCCACTTT.